These 19 T cell receptor beta chains originate from one sample sequenced in a study of T cell changes during pregnancy in multiple sclerosis. TCRdb's copy holds only in-frame clones and misses some; the assay was immunoSEQ multiplex PCR. The profile shows some 80,000 clones, 70% to 90% of them singletons. Sequenced material: peripheral blood, taken in the first trimester of pregnancy. The receptors derive from a female donor in good health, enrolled as a control in a pregnancy study.

The genes are TRBV5-1 and TRBJ2-3, with unresolved D. V was cut by 2 bases and J by 2 bases, with 9 bases left in between. Germline-derived CDR1 and CDR2 are SGHRS and YFSETQ. CDR3 size: 14 residues. The CDR3 DNA follows: TGCGCCAGCAGCTTTTCTGGGCTCACAGATACGCAGTATTTT. As protein: CASSFSGLTDTQYF. Variable domain in full (rest from reference TRBV5-1 and TRBJ2-3): KAGVTQTPRYLIKTRGQQVTLSCSPISGHRSVSWYQQTPGQGLQFLFEYFSETQRNKGNFPGRFSGRQFSNSRSEMNVSTLELGDSALYLCASSFSGLTDTQYFGPGTRLTVL.

The chain carries TRBV27 and TRBJ1-2; 10 positions match TRBD1. This CDR3 has 17 residues. The V gene end was trimmed by 2 bases and the J gene end by 3 bases; junction bases not matched to a gene: 9. Germline V CDR1 and CDR2: MNHEY, SMNVEV (reference sequence). The CDR3 coding sequence is TGTGCCAGCAGTTTAAGTAGGACAGGGGGTTTTTACTATGGCTACACCTTC. Its protein is CASSLSRTGGFYYGYTF.

The chain has TRBV6-1 and TRBJ2-6; D remains unclear. Germline values: CDR1 MNHNS, CDR2 SASEGT. The CDR3 spans 18 residues. V shed 2 bases and J shed 0 bases, with 14 bases lying between them. CDR3 sequence: CASSENPGSFSGANVLTF. The DNA of the CDR3 is TGTGCCAGCAGTGAAAATCCCGGTAGCTTCTCTGGGGCCAACGTCCTGACTTTC.

CDR3: CASSPWAPGDEKLFF. The CDR3 nucleotides are TGTGCCAGTTCTCCTTGGGCCCCAGGGGATGAAAAACTGTTTTTT. This rearrangement joins TRBV27 to TRBJ1-4, with a possible D match to TRBD1 (6 bases). Germline V CDR1 and CDR2: MNHEY, SMNVEV (reference sequence). Trimming took off 9 bases at V and 6 bases at J, with 20 bases between the two ends. The CDR3 runs 15 residues.

The chain links TRBV28 to TRBJ1-1; 9 nucleotides match TRBD1. With V trimmed by 5 bases and J by 11 bases, 12 bases remained unmatched. The germline V gene has CDR1 MDHEN and CDR2 SYDVKM. The CDR3 extends over 14 amino acids. The CDR3 reads CASSPGQGTRKAFF. CDR3 bases: TGTGCCAGCAGTCCGGGACAGGGTACGAGAAAGGCTTTCTTT.

The genes are TRBV19 and TRBJ2-7; 9 bases agree with TRBD1. J gave up 2 bases and V 3 bases, and 11 bases lay outside the gene matches. CDR3 length: 17 residues. Germline CDR1 reads LNHDA; CDR2 reads SQIVND (reference sequence). The CDR3 loop reads CASSISAGTGTTYEQYF. CDR3 bases: TGTGCCAGTAGTATTTCAGCCGGGACAGGGACCACCTACGAGCAGTACTTC.

Here the CDR3 DNA reads TGTGCCAGCAGCCTACGGACGGGGGAAAACATTCAGTACTTC. Translation: CASSLRTGENIQYF. The chain recombines TRBV7-2 with TRBJ2-4; tentative D call: TRBD2 (6 bases). Germline loops: CDR1 SGHTA, CDR2 FQGNSA. CDR3 length equals 14 residues. V shed 5 bases and J shed 5 bases, with 13 bases lying between them.

The genes are TRBV28 and TRBJ1-5, with 8 bases that match TRBD1. The CDR3 contains 15 residues. V was clipped by 3 bases and J by 4 bases; unmatched bases: 5. Germline assignment: CDR1 MDHEN and CDR2 SYDVKM. DNA of the CDR3: TGTGCCAGCAGTTTGGGACAGGTTTTTAATCAGCCCCAGCATTTT. Translation: CASSLGQVFNQPQHF.

This CDR3 reads CASSPWGPYEQYF. CDR3 DNA: TGTGCCAGCAGCCCGTGGGGGCCCTACGAGCAGTACTTC. V is TRBV7-9 and J is TRBJ2-7; D perhaps matches TRBD1 (6 bases). The CDR3 sequence is 13 residues long. Germline CDR1 is SEHNR and CDR2 is FQNEAQ (reference sequence). Trimming took 5 bases from V and 2 from J, leaving 10 bases between them.

The chain couples TRBV7-9 to TRBJ2-4, with 12 bases that match TRBD2. Unmatched junction bases numbered 6, after V lost 5 bases and J lost 1 base. This CDR3 comprises 17 residues. The V gene's germline CDR1 is SEHNR and CDR2 FQNEAQ (reference sequence). CDR3 bases: TGTGCCAGCAGCCCTCGACTAGCGGGGGAGGCCAAAAACATTCAGTACTTC. It translates to CASSPRLAGEAKNIQYF.

The J gene is TRBJ2-3, the V gene TRBV11-2, with 12 bases matching TRBD2. J was trimmed by 2 bases and V by 4 bases; bases with no gene match: 10. This CDR3 contains 18 residues. Germline assignment: CDR1 SGHAT and CDR2 FQNNGV. This CDR3 reads CASSSPPRTSGITDTQYF. In nucleotides, the CDR3 is TGTGCCAGCAGCTCACCTCCCCGGACTAGCGGGATCACAGATACGCAGTATTTT.

The CDR3 spells CASSLGTLGWSTEQYF. DNA of the CDR3: TGTGCCAGCAGCCTCGGGACATTGGGTTGGTCTACGGAGCAGTACTTC. The chain carries TRBV7-2 and TRBJ2-7; tentatively, D is TRBD1 (6 bases). Germline V gene sequence: CDR1 SGHTA, CDR2 FQGNSA. The CDR3 has 16 residues. Trimming took 5 bases from V and 7 from J, leaving 24 bases between them.

The V and J genes are TRBV7-2 and TRBJ2-3, with 7 bases lining up with TRBD2. After removal of 1 base from V and 6 bases from J, the junction contained 4 bases not matched to a gene. The CDR3 runs to 14 residues. Germline CDR1 reads SGHTA; CDR2 reads FQGNSA. The chain's CDR3 is CASSLDGGRDTQYF. In DNA form, the CDR3 reads TGTGCCAGCAGCTTAGACGGGGGGAGGGATACGCAGTATTTT.

The V call is TRBV7-2, the J call TRBJ1-5; 7 nucleotides agree with TRBD1. CDR3 length: 15 residues. Germline trimming cut 2 bases from V and 2 bases from J; bases unmatched to any gene: 3. CDR1 is SGHTA and CDR2 is FQGNSA in the germline V gene. CDR3 loop: CASSLWQGGNQPQHF. CDR3 DNA sequence: TGTGCCAGCAGCTTATGGCAGGGGGGCAATCAGCCCCAGCATTTT. The whole variable domain, remainder taken from reference TRBV7-2 and TRBJ1-5, is GAGVSQSPSNKVTEKGKDVELRCDPISGHTALYWYRQSLGQGLEFLIYFQGNSAPDKSGLPSDRFSAERTGGSVSTLTIQRTQQEDSAVYLCASSLWQGGNQPQHFGDGTRLSIL.

This clone was seen only a few times. In DNA, the CDR3 is TGTGCCAGCAGTTACCAGCGGGACAATCAGCCCCAGCATTTT. Residues: CASSYQRDNQPQHF. V is TRBV6-5 and J is TRBJ1-5; D not resolved. CDR3 length equals 14 residues. The germline gives CDR1 MNHEY, CDR2 SVGAGI. V gave up 2 bases and J gave up 3 bases, with 8 bases separating them.

This clone has just a few counts. J is TRBJ1-4 and V is TRBV7-9, with D possibly matching TRBD1 (5 bases). Looked up from germline, CDR1 is SEHNR and CDR2 is FQNEAQ (reference sequence). This CDR3 contains 14 residues. V was cut by 6 bases and J by 4 bases, with 12 bases left in between. The CDR3 nucleotides read TGTGCCAGCAGGTCGGGAGGGGTTAATGAAAAACTGTTTTTT. Amino acids: CASRSGGVNEKLFF.

This chain links TRBV28 with TRBJ2-1, with 7 bases identical to TRBD2. V lost 6 bases and J lost 3; bases outside the gene matches: 14. The CDR3 runs 17 residues. Germline V CDR1 and CDR2: MDHEN, SYDVKM. The CDR3 region has the DNA TGTGCCAGCAGAGACCTGGGAGGGAGACTCGACTACAATGAGCAGTTCTTC. Protein product: CASRDLGGRLDYNEQFF.

V and J are TRBV10-3 and TRBJ2-1, with 9 bases aligning to TRBD1. The CDR3 is 15 residues long. V dropped 6 bases and J dropped 5; count of bases not matched to a gene: 8. Germline V gives CDR1 ENHRY, CDR2 SYGVKD. CDR3 amino acids: CAIRPDRGSHNEQFF. In DNA form, the CDR3 reads TGTGCCATCAGACCGGACAGGGGATCCCACAATGAGCAGTTCTTC.

The V and J genes are TRBV4-3 and TRBJ2-1, with TRBD2 matching 9 bases. The CDR3 runs 18 residues. Trimming at V came to 4 bases and at J to 2 bases, leaving 12 bases not matched to a gene. CDR1 is LGHNA and CDR2 is YSLEER in the germline V gene. The CDR3 loop reads CASSPTLAGETPYNEQFF. The CDR3 DNA reads TGCGCCAGCAGCCCGACCTTAGCGGGAGAGACGCCCTACAATGAGCAGTTCTTC.